These 28 T cell receptor beta chains were all obtained from the same sample, sequenced in a study of technical replicates of blood from several donors. Profiled with immunoSEQ multiplex PCR; TCRdb holds only in-frame clones, not every one. Found here are tens of thousands of clones, over 75% of them singletons; the top ten hold about 4.7%. Sequenced input: PBMCs. Every receptor here comes from a human donor in good health. Some clones in this sample may be carry-over from other donors' samples.

The rearrangement links TRBV30 to TRBJ1-1, with 12 bases identical to TRBD1. The V gene end was trimmed by 5 bases and the J gene end by 1 base; junction bases not matched to a gene: 2. The CDR3 covers 14 residues. Germline V gene sequence: CDR1 GTSNPN, CDR2 SVGIG (reference sequence). CDR3 in amino acids: CAWGTGGTNTEAFF. In nucleotides, the CDR3 is TGTGCCTGGGGGACAGGGGGCACGAACACTGAAGCTTTCTTT.

The chain has TRBV7-2 and TRBJ1-6; perhaps TRBD1 as D (6 bases). This CDR3 has 13 residues. The germline V gene has CDR1 SGHTA and CDR2 FQGNSA. Between the trimmed V and J ends, which lost 6 bases and 7 bases, there was a span of 10 bases. This CDR3 is CASRQGGNSPLHF. The CDR3 nucleotides read TGTGCCAGCAGACAGGGTGGGAATTCACCCCTCCACTTT.

The rearrangement uses TRBV7-9 and TRBJ2-2; D is possibly TRBD1 (5 bases). V lost 5 bases, J lost 0 bases, and 13 bases lay in between. The CDR3 is 16 residues long. CDR1 SEHNR and CDR2 FQNEAQ come from the germline V gene (reference sequence). The CDR3 DNA follows: TGTGCCAGCAGCCGAGTGTCGACAGCGAACACCGGGGAGCTGTTTTTT. Translation: CASSRVSTANTGELFF.

The count of this clone is one. V and J are TRBV30 and TRBJ2-1; D possibly corresponds to TRBD1 (6 bases). Trimming took 5 bases from V and 0 from J, leaving 14 bases between them. The germline V gene has CDR1 GTSNPN and CDR2 SVGIG (reference sequence). The CDR3 runs 15 residues. The CDR3 here is CAWPKGHSSYNEQFF. As DNA, the CDR3 is TGTGCCTGGCCGAAGGGACATAGCTCCTACAATGAGCAGTTCTTC.

This clone turned up a few times. The chain carries TRBV6-1 and TRBJ1-1; 8 bases agree with TRBD1. CDR1 is MNHNS, CDR2 SASEGT, per germline. The CDR3 is made up of 14 amino acids. Unmatched junction bases numbered 7, after V lost 7 bases and J lost 3 bases. The CDR3 is CASILDRADTEAFF. The CDR3 coding sequence is TGTGCCAGCATCTTGGACAGGGCAGACACTGAAGCTTTCTTT.

The V call is TRBV7-9, the J call TRBJ2-7; 7 bases line up with TRBD2. Per the germline V gene, CDR1 is SEHNR and CDR2 is FQNEAQ (reference sequence). The CDR3 length is 13 residues. The V segment lost 5 bases and the J segment 4 bases; nucleotides outside the gene matches: 5. Here the CDR3 reads CASSQGGSYEQYF. Here the CDR3 DNA reads TGTGCCAGCAGCCAGGGCGGGAGTTACGAGCAGTACTTC. The variable domain in full, completed from reference TRBV7-9 and TRBJ2-7, reads DTGVSQNPRHKITKRGQNVTFRCDPISEHNRLYWYRQTLGQGPEFLTYFQNEAQLEKSRLLSDRFSAERPKGSFSTLEIQRTEQGDSAMYLCASSQGGSYEQYFGPGTRLTVT.

The V gene is TRBV4-1, the J gene TRBJ1-4, with D unclear. The germline V gene has CDR1 MGHRA and CDR2 YSYEKL. Trimming left V 6 bases short and J 5 bases short, with 13 bases between. This CDR3 spans 14 amino acids. The CDR3, as DNA: TGCGCCAGCAGTCCGACGGCCAGGAATGAAAAACTGTTTTTT. It translates to CASSPTARNEKLFF.

The chain is built from TRBV6-6 and TRBJ2-7, with 7 positions matching TRBD1. The junction had 9 bases not matched to a gene; V was cut back by 5 bases and J by 5 bases. The germline gives CDR1 MNHNY, CDR2 SVGAGI (reference sequence). This CDR3 comprises 14 residues. The DNA for the CDR3 is TGTGCCAGCAGTCCTTTCACAGGGGTACACGAGCAGTACTTC. It yields the protein CASSPFTGVHEQYF.

The rearrangement uses TRBV6-4 and TRBJ1-2; D uncertain. From germline, CDR1 is MRHNA and CDR2 SNTAGT. This CDR3 is built from 13 residues. V was trimmed by 2 bases and J by 5 bases, leaving 9 bases between them. CDR3 nucleotides: TGTGCCAGCAGTGACCACAGCAAGTATGGCTACACCTTC. Its translation: CASSDHSKYGYTF.

V is TRBV15 and J is TRBJ2-3; D gene uncertain. The germline CDR1 and CDR2 sequences are LNHNV and YYDKDF (reference sequence). With 8 bases removed from V and 3 bases from J, the gap between germline ends came to 15 bases. The CDR3 spans 14 residues. The CDR3 region is CATARSWSTDTQYF. In nucleotides, the CDR3 is TGTGCCACCGCACGGTCTTGGAGTACAGATACGCAGTATTTT.

CDR3 sequence: CASSSPPSGGKNIQYF. In nucleotides, the CDR3 is TGTGCCAGCAGTTCCCCTCCCTCGGGGGGCAAAAACATTCAGTACTTC. This rearrangement joins TRBV27 to TRBJ2-4; 7 bases fit TRBD2. V dropped 4 bases and J dropped 3; count of bases not matched to a gene: 9. From germline, CDR1 is MNHEY and CDR2 SMNVEV (reference sequence). The CDR3 runs 16 residues.

The chain couples TRBV7-9 to TRBJ2-5; 14 bases fit TRBD2. Losses at the gene ends were 3 bases for V and 4 bases for J; bases not matched to a gene: 1. Germline CDR1 and CDR2: SEHNR and FQNEAQ (reference sequence). The CDR3 loop spans 15 amino acids. CDR3 protein: CASSLGLAGVETQYF. The CDR3, as DNA: TGTGCCAGCAGCTTGGGACTAGCGGGAGTAGAGACCCAGTACTTC.

The genes are TRBV7-9 and TRBJ1-3; maybe TRBD1 (6 bases). CDR3 size: 15 residues. V lost 5 bases, J lost 3 bases, and 14 bases lay in between. Per the germline V gene, CDR1 is SEHNR and CDR2 is FQNEAQ (reference sequence). DNA for the CDR3: TGTGCCAGCAGCAACTTGGGGGCAGGTGGAAACACCATATATTTT. This gives the protein CASSNLGAGGNTIYF.

V and J are TRBV5-6 and TRBJ1-1; tentatively, D is TRBD1 (6 bases). The CDR3 covers 17 residues. Per the germline V gene, CDR1 is SGHDT and CDR2 is YYEEEE. V shed 1 base and J shed 1 base, with 17 bases lying between them. In DNA, the CDR3 is TGTGCCAGCAGCTTGTTTAGTGGGAAGGGACAGAACACTGAAGCTTTCTTT. Translation: CASSLFSGKGQNTEAFF.

The chain recombines TRBV15 with TRBJ2-5; a possible D gene is TRBD2 (6 bases). The V end was cut by 1 base, the J end by 5 bases, with 11 bases between. Looked up from germline, CDR1 is LNHNV and CDR2 is YYDKDF (reference sequence). This CDR3 spans 14 amino acids. CDR3 residues: CATSRARGMETQYF. CDR3 nucleotides: TGTGCCACCAGCAGAGCCCGGGGGATGGAGACCCAGTACTTC.

The V gene is TRBV18, the J gene TRBJ1-1; 10 bases agree with TRBD1. The CDR3 is 15 residues long. Losses at the gene ends were 6 bases for V and 1 base for J; bases not matched to a gene: 5. Per germline, CDR1 KGHSH and CDR2 LQKENI. The CDR3: CASSGGTGANTEAFF. For the CDR3, the DNA is TGTGCCAGCTCGGGCGGGACAGGGGCGAACACTGAAGCTTTCTTT. Complete variable domain (other parts from reference TRBV18 and TRBJ1-1): NAGVMQNPRHLVRRRGQEARLRCSPMKGHSHVYWYRQLPEEGLKFMVYLQKENIIDESGMPKERFSAEFPKEGPSILRIQQVVRGDSAAYFCASSGGTGANTEAFFGQGTRLTVV.

The J gene is TRBJ2-3, the V gene TRBV9; no clear D gene. The CDR3 sequence is 13 residues long. In germline, CDR1 is SGDLS, CDR2 YYNGEE. The V end lost 0 bases, the J end lost 5 bases, and 7 bases lay between the germline ends. The CDR3 protein is CASSVGRGDTQYF. The CDR3 DNA is TGTGCCAGCAGCGTAGGACGAGGAGATACGCAGTATTTT.

This rearrangement joins TRBV5-4 to TRBJ1-1; D may be TRBD1 (6 bases). The CDR3 is 13 residues long. Germline V gives CDR1 SGHNT, CDR2 YYREEE (reference sequence). V was shortened by 2 bases and J by 5 bases, with 10 bases between the two germline ends. The CDR3 sequence: CASSLGGRTEAFF. The CDR3, as DNA: TGTGCCAGCAGCTTAGGGGGAAGAACTGAAGCTTTCTTT.

The table lists this clone with a count of one. The chain is built from TRBV27 and TRBJ2-5; the match to TRBD2 covers 8 bases. The CDR3 sequence is 17 residues long. CDR1 and CDR2 from the germline V gene are MNHEY and SMNVEV (reference sequence). Unmatched junction bases numbered 11, after V lost 1 base and J lost 4 bases. Here the CDR3 DNA reads TGTGCCAGCAGTTTATTCTCGGGAGGGCCCATGCGAGAGACCCAGTACTTC. Translation gives CASSLFSGGPMRETQYF.

The rearrangement links TRBV18 to TRBJ2-7; the match to TRBD1 covers 9 bases. Germline CDR1 is KGHSH and CDR2 is LQKENI. The CDR3 is 13 residues long. Germline trimming cut 5 bases from V and 6 bases from J; bases unmatched to any gene: 5. CDR3 coding DNA: TGTGCCAGCTCAGGGGACAGGGACGGCGAGCAGTACTTC. This sequence encodes CASSGDRDGEQYF.

This clone was detected only once. The gene calls are TRBV4-1 and TRBJ2-2; possibly TRBD2 for D (5 bases). Trimming stripped 8 bases from V and 3 bases from J, with 25 bases between. CDR1 is MGHRA and CDR2 is YSYEKL in the germline V gene. This CDR3 has 18 residues. The CDR3 sequence: CASRLRRAKGTDTGELFF. DNA of the CDR3: TGCGCCAGCCGCCTCAGGCGGGCGAAGGGTACGGACACCGGGGAGCTGTTTTTT.

The chain combines TRBV30 with TRBJ1-2; perhaps TRBD1 as D (6 bases). This CDR3 spans 13 amino acids. Germline assignment: CDR1 GTSNPN and CDR2 SVGIG (reference sequence). With 1 base removed from V and 8 bases from J, the gap between germline ends came to 14 bases. The chain's CDR3 is CAWSAGGRVGYTF. DNA for the CDR3: TGTGCCTGGAGTGCGGGGGGCAGGGTAGGCTACACCTTC.

This clone showed up just a few times. The chain uses TRBV30 and TRBJ1-1; possibly TRBD1 for D (5 bases). The CDR3 is 13 amino acids. The V and J ends lost 1 base and 5 bases respectively, with 11 bases between them. Per the germline V gene, CDR1 is GTSNPN and CDR2 is SVGIG (reference sequence). DNA of the CDR3: TGTGCCTGGAGTGCGGCGGGGGGAACTGAAGCTTTCTTT. This sequence encodes CAWSAAGGTEAFF.

This chain links TRBV15 with TRBJ2-1; tentatively, D is TRBD1 (5 bases). The germline CDR1 and CDR2 sequences are LNHNV and YYDKDF (reference sequence). With 6 bases removed from V and 2 bases from J, the gap between germline ends came to 5 bases. The CDR3 runs to 12 residues. CDR3 sequence reads: CATRGAYNEQFF. DNA for the CDR3: TGTGCCACCAGAGGGGCCTACAATGAGCAGTTCTTC.

V and J are TRBV23-1 and TRBJ2-7; 7 bases are a match to TRBD2. TRBV23-1 falls under the ORF class, with uncertain function. The J segment lost 3 bases and the V segment lost 6 bases, leaving 17 bases of the junction unmatched. The CDR3 length is 17 residues. CDR3 nucleotide sequence: TGCGCCAGCAGCCCTTTCCGGTCGGTAGCGGGCCTCTACGAGCAGTACTTC. As protein: CASSPFRSVAGLYEQYF.

The V and J genes are TRBV4-3 and TRBJ2-7, with D perhaps TRBD1 (6 bases). The CDR3 consists of 18 residues. Germline V CDR1 and CDR2: LGHNA, YSLEER. The V and J ends lost 0 bases and 1 base respectively, with 19 bases between them. CDR3 coding DNA: TGCGCCAGCAGCCAAGAGGCTAATTCAGGGGCCAATTCCTACGAGCAGTACTTC. Protein: CASSQEANSGANSYEQYF.

CDR3 DNA sequence: TGCGCCAGCAGCCCAGGGCGACGGGGGGGGGCCTTCGGTGGGGAAAAACTGTTTTTT. Its protein product is CASSPGRRGGAFGGEKLFF. The rearrangement links TRBV4-3 to TRBJ1-4; D might be TRBD1 (6 bases). Germline V gene lookup returns CDR1 LGHNA and CDR2 YSLEER. V lost 4 bases, J lost 8 bases, and 29 bases lay in between. CDR3 length: 19 residues.

The chain combines TRBV7-2 with TRBJ1-3; no clear D. This CDR3 region has 15 residues. The germline V and J ends were trimmed by 8 bases and 0 bases, with 14 bases remaining between them. Germline V gives CDR1 SGHTA, CDR2 FQGNSA. CDR3 in DNA: TGTGCCAGCTGTCAGGCGGGGAGCTCTGGAAACACCATATATTTT. This codes for CASCQAGSSGNTIYF. The full variable domain, rest sourced from reference TRBV7-2 and TRBJ1-3, is GAGVSQSPSNKVTEKGKDVELRCDPISGHTALYWYRQSLGQGLEFLIYFQGNSAPDKSGLPSDRFSAERTGGSVSTLTIQRTQQEDSAVYLCASCQAGSSGNTIYFGEGSWLTVV.